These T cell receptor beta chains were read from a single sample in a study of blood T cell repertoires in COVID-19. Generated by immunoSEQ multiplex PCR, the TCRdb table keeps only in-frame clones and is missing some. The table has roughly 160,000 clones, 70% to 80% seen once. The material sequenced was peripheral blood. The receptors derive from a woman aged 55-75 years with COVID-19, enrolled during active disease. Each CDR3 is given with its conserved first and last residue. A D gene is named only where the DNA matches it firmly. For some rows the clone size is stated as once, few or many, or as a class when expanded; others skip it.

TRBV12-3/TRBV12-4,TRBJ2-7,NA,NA,CASSPTGLGEQYF,TGTGCCAGCAGCCCCACAGGGCTTGGCGAGCAGTACTTC
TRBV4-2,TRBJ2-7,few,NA,CASSQDSRTYEQYF,TGTGCCAGCAGCCAAGATAGCCGGACCTACGAGCAGTACTTC
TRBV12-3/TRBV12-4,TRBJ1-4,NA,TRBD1,CASSYRGDEKLFF,TGTGCCAGCAGTTACAGGGGTGATGAAAAACTGTTTTTT
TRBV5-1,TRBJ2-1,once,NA,CASSSDRNYNEQFF,TGCGCCAGCAGCTCCGACAGGAATTACAATGAGCAGTTCTTC
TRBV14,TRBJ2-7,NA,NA,CASSQQGIYEQYF,TGTGCCAGCAGCCAACAGGGCATCTACGAGCAGTACTTC
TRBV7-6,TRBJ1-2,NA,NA,CASSLEAEGFYGYTF,TGTGCCAGCAGCTTAGAAGCAGAGGGATTCTATGGCTACACCTTC
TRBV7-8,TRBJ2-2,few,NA,CASRYGVTDDTGELFF,TGTGCCAGCCGTTACGGCGTGACAGACGACACCGGGGAGCTGTTTTTT
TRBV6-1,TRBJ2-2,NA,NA,CASSEARQVRGLAGELFF,TGTGCCAGCAGTGAAGCTCGCCAGGTACGGGGGTTAGCCGGGGAGCTGTTTTTT
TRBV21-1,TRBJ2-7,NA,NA,CASSKLTDRGSYEQYF,TGTGCCAGCAGCAAATTGACGGACAGGGGGTCCTACGAGCAGTACTTC
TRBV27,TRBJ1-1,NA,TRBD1,CASSLRTGGTRNTEAFF,TGTGCCAGCAGTCTCAGGACAGGGGGCACCCGTAACACTGAAGCTTTCTTT
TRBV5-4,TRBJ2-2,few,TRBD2,CASSLELAAYTGELFF,TGTGCCAGCAGCTTAGAACTAGCGGCTTACACCGGGGAGCTGTTTTTT
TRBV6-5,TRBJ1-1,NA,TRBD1,CASNHRGSTEAFF,TGTGCCAGCAACCACAGGGGGAGCACTGAAGCTTTCTTT
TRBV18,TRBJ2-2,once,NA,CASSSGTGELFF,TGTGCCAGCTCGTCGGGCACCGGGGAGCTGTTTTTT
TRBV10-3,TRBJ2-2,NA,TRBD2,CAISDLTSGTGELFF,TGTGCCATCAGTGACTTGACTAGCGGGACCGGGGAGCTGTTTTTT
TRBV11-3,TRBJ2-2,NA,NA,CASSRLTGELFF,TGTGCCAGCAGCAGACTCACCGGGGAGCTGTTTTTT
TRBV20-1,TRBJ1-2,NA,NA,CSAREQGPYTF,TGCAGTGCTAGAGAACAGGGCCCCTACACCTTC
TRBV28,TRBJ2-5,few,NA,CASSFRETQYF,TGTGCCAGCAGTTTTCGAGAGACCCAGTACTTC
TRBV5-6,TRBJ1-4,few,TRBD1,CASSYPGQGNEKLFF,TGTGCCAGCAGCTATCCGGGACAGGGGAACGAAAAACTGTTTTTT
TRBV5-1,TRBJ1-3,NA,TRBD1,CASSAGPGTVRTEGNTIYF,TGCGCCAGCAGCGCCGGACCCGGGACAGTTCGGACGGAGGGAAACACCATATATTTT
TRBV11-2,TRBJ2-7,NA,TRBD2,CASSLAGGWGEQYF,TGTGCCAGCAGCTTAGCGGGAGGATGGGGGGAGCAGTACTTC
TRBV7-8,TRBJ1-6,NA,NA,CASSLRGGYNSPLHF,TGTGCCAGCAGCTTGCGGGGGGGTTATAATTCACCCCTCCACTTT
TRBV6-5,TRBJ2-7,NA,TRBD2,CASSFRGSGTREQYF,TGTGCCAGCAGTTTCCGGGGTAGCGGGACTCGAGAGCAGTACTTC
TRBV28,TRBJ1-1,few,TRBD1,CASNDLTKGTGKEVEAFF,TGTGCCAGCAACGACTTGACCAAAGGGACAGGGAAGGAGGTTGAAGCTTTCTTT
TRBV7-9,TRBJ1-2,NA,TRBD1,CASSTTGRLYGYTF,TGTGCCAGCAGCACGACAGGGAGGCTCTATGGCTACACCTTC
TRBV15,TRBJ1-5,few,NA,CATTPRWSAYSNQPQHF,TGTGCCACCACCCCGCGATGGAGTGCTTATAGCAATCAGCCCCAGCATTTT
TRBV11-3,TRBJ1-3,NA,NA,CASSFPPGGSGNTIYF,TGTGCCAGCAGCTTCCCCCCGGGGGGATCTGGAAACACCATATATTTT
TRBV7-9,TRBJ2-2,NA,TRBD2,CASSPPGLAGRAGELFF,TGTGCCAGCAGCCCCCCGGGACTAGCGGGGAGGGCCGGGGAGCTGTTTTTT
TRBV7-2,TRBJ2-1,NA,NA,CASSLVQGLGYNEQFF,TGTGCCAGCAGCTTAGTGCAGGGGTTGGGGTACAATGAGCAGTTCTTC
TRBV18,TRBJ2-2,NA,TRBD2,CASSPRSGGDTGELFF,TGTGCCAGCTCACCGAGGAGTGGGGGGGACACCGGGGAGCTGTTTTTT
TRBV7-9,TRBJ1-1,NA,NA,CASSPPRAEAFF,TGTGCCAGCAGCCCGCCTCGGGCTGAAGCTTTCTTT
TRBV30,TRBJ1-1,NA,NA,CAWTGESFTEAFF,TGTGCCTGGACGGGTGAATCGTTCACTGAAGCTTTCTTT
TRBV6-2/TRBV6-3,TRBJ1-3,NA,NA,CASSYHEVGGNTIYF,TGTGCCAGCAGTTACCATGAGGTCGGAGGAAACACCATATATTTT
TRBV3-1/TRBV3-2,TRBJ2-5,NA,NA,CASSHRGTQYF,TGTGCCAGCAGCCATAGAGGGACCCAGTACTTC
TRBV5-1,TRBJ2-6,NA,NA,CASSLGGVTGANVLTF,TGCGCCAGCAGCTTGGGCGGGGTAACTGGGGCCAACGTCCTGACTTTC
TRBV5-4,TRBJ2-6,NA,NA,CASSANVVYGANVLTF,TGTGCCAGCAGCGCTAACGTGGTTTATGGGGCCAACGTCCTGACTTTC
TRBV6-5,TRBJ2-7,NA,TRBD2,CASSYSTSRRNEQYF,TGTGCCAGCAGTTACTCGACTAGCAGGAGGAACGAGCAGTACTTC
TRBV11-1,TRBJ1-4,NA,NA,CASSLEGGPSEKLFF,TGTGCCAGCAGCTTGGAAGGAGGGCCGTCTGAAAAACTGTTTTTT
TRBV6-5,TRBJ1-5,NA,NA,CASSYSRNQPQHF,TGTGCCAGCAGTTACAGCCGCAATCAGCCCCAGCATTTT
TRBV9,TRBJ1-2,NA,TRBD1,CASSKRDSDSYGYTF,TGTGCCAGCAGCAAACGGGACAGCGACTCGTATGGCTACACCTTC
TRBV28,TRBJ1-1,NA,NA,CASSFGGRAEAFF,TGTGCCAGCAGTTTCGGGGGGCGGGCTGAAGCTTTCTTT
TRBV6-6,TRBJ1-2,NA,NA,CASSPDTTGLRSRRGYTF,TGTGCCAGCAGTCCGGATACGACAGGCCTTCGTTCTCGTCGTGGCTACACCTTC
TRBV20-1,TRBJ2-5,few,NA,CSARGEETQYF,TGCAGTGCTAGAGGGGAGGAGACCCAGTACTTC
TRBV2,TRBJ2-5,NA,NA,CASSEALNSRQETQYF,TGTGCCAGCAGTGAAGCTTTGAACTCAAGACAAGAGACCCAGTACTTC
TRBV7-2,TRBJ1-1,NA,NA,CASSTTGTRNTEAFF,TGTGCCAGCAGCACCACCGGGACACGGAACACTGAAGCTTTCTTT
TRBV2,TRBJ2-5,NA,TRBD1,CASSVTGTGRETQYF,TGTGCCAGCAGTGTAACCGGGACAGGGAGGGAGACCCAGTACTTC
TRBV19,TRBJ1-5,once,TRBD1,CASSMDRGGSQPQHF,TGTGCCAGTAGTATGGACAGGGGTGGAAGTCAGCCCCAGCATTTT
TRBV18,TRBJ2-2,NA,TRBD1,CASVNLRGQYTGELFF,TGTGCCAGCGTGAACTTACGGGGACAGTACACCGGGGAGCTGTTTTTT
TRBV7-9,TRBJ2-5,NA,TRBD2,CASSLWSGGQETQYF,TGTGCCAGCAGCCTGTGGAGCGGGGGACAAGAGACCCAGTACTTC
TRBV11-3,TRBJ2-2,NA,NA,CASKTNTGELFF,TGTGCCAGCAAGACTAACACCGGGGAGCTGTTTTTT
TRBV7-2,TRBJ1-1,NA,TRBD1,CASSAWDREGLNTEAFF,TGTGCCAGCAGCGCATGGGACAGGGAAGGGTTGAACACTGAAGCTTTCTTT
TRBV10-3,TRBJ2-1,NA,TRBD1,CAISQTGGHNEQFF,TGTGCCATCAGTCAAACAGGGGGACATAATGAGCAGTTCTTC
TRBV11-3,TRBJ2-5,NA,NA,CASSLGARGETQYF,TGTGCCAGCAGCTTAGGGGCCCGGGGAGAGACCCAGTACTTC
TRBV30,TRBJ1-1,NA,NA,CAWSKARIGTEAFF,TGTGCCTGGAGTAAAGCAAGAATCGGCACTGAAGCTTTCTTT
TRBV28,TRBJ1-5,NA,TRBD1,CASSLMWTGVGSNQPQHF,TGTGCCAGCAGTTTAATGTGGACAGGGGTAGGCAGCAATCAGCCCCAGCATTTT